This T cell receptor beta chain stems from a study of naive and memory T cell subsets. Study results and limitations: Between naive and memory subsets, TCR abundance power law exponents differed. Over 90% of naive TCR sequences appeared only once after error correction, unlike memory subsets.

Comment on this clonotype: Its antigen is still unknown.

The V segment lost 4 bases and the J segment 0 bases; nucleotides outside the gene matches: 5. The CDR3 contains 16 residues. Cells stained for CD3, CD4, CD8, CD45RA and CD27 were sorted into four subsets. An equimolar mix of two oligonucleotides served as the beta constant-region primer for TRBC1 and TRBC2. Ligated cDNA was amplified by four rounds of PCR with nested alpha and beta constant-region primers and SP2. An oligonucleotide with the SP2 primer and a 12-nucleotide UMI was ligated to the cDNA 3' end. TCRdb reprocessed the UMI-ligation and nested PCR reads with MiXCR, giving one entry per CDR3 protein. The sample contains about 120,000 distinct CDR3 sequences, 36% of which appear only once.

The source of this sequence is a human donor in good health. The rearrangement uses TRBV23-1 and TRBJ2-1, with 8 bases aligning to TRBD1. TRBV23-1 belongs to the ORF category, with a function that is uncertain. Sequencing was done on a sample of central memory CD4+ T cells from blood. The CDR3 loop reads CASSLRTGGSYNEQFF. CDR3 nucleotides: TGCGCCAGCAGTCTGCGTACAGGGGGCTCCTACAATGAGCAGTTCTTC.